This T cell receptor beta chain was sequenced in a study of blood T cell repertoires in COVID-19. Study details: T cells, B-cell-depleted T cells, or PBMCs supplied cDNA or gDNA.

Those enrolled, adults aged about 18 to 89 years, came from about two dozen US areas. Germline V gene lookup returns CDR1 MGHDK and CDR2 SYGVNS. This CDR3 comprises 14 residues. Trimming took 3 bases from V and 6 from J, leaving 11 bases between them. Per the authors' pipeline: Estimation of nucleated cell counts was performed using reference gene primer amplification. Sequencing was performed with immunoSEQ multiplex PCR; in TCRdb, only in-frame clones are kept and a portion is missing. D and trimming come from the DNA, and the V and J calls and clone size come from that table. The data show over 250,000 clones, 87% seen once.

What was sequenced was PBMCs or T cells enriched from blood (not recorded which). This rearrangement joins TRBV25-1 to TRBJ1-4, with a tentative D call TRBD1 (5 bases). The origin of this receptor is a woman aged 30 to 39 who had recovered from COVID-19. The CDR3 protein is CASSDQGWDEKLFF. The CDR3 bases are TGTGCCAGCAGTGATCAGGGTTGGGATGAAAAACTGTTTTTT.